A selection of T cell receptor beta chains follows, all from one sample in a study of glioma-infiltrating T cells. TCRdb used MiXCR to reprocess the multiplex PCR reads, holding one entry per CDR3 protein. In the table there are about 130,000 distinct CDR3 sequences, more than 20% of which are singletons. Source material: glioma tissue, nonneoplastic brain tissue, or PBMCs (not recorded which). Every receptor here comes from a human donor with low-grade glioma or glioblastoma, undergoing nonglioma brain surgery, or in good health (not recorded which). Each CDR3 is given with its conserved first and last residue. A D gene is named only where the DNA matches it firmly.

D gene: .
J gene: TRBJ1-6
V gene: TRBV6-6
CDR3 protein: CASSYSGLTNSPLHF

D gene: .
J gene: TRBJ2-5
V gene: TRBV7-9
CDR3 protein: CASSPPGQGRVMETQYF

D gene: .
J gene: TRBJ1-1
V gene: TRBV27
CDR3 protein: CASSLDRPLNTEAFF

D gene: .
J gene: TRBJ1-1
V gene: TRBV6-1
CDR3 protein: CASSEYGQLMNTEAFF

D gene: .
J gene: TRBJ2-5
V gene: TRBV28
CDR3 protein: CASSPDPTQETQYF

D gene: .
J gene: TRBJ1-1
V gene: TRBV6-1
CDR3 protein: CASRTLNTEAFF

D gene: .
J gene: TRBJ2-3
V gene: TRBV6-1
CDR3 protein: CASGGSQADTQYF

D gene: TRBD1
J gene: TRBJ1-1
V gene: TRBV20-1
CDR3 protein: CSARDLDRATEAFF

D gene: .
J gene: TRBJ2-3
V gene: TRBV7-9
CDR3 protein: CASSLNGASDTQYF

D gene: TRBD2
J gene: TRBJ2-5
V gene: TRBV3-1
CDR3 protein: CASSYSGGLQETQYF

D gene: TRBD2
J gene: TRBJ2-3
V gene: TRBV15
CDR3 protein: CATSPLTAGDTDTQYF

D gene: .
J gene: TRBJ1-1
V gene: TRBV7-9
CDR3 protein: CASSSQSGYTEAFF

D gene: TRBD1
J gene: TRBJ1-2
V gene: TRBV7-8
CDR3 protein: CASSPSRGIYGYTF

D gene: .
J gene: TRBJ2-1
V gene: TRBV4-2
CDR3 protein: CASSQEGRNEQFF

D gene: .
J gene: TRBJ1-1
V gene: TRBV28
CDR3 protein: CASSSRAGAFF

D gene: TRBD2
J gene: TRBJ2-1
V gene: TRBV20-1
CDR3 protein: CSARDSSSGGRAYNEQFF

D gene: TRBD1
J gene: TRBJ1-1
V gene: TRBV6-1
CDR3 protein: CASSVTGGTEAFF

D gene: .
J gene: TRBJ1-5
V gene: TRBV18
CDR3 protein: CASSPGAGSNQPQHF

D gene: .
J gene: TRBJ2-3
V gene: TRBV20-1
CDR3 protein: CSARDWVEETDTQYF

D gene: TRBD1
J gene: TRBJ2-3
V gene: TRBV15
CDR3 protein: CATSPRDRGADTQYF

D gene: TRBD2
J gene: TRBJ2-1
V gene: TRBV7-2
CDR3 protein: CASSLPGLAGNEQFF

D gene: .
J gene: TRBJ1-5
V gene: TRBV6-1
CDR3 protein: CASSLRAGQQSNQPQHF

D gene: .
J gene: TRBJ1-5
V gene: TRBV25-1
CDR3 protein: CASSEATTGNQPQHF

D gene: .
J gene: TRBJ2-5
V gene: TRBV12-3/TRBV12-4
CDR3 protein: CASGGSGQETQYF

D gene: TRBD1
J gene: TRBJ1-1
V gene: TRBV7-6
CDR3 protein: CASSLDNRGGTEAFF

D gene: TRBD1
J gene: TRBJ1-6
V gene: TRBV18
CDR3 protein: CASSKSGDRNSPLHF

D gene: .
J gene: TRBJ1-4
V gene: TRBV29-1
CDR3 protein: CSVRRDLNEKLFF

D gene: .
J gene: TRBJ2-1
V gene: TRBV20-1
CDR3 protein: CSASTPRVTYNEQFF

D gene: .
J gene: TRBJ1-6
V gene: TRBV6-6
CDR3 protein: CASSYEGRLDSPLHF

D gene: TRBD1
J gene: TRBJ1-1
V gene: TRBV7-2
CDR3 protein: CASSHRGVNTEAFF

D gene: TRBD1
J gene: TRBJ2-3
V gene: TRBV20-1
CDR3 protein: CSAMGTGTGTTDTQYF

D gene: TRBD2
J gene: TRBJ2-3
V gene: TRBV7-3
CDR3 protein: CASSPLAGGRTDTQYF

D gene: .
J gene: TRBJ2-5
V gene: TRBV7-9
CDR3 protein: CASSLLLVETQYF

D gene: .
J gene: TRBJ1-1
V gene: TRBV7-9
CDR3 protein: CASSSLSPRGTEAFF

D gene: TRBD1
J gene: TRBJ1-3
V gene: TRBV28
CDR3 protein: CASTRPGTVNIYF

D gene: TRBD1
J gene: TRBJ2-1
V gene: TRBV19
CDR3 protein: CASNPGQDYNEQFF

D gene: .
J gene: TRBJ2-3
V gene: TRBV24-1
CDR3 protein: CATSDSLPGVSDTQYF

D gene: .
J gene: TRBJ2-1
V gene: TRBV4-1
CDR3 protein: CASSLPDSNNEQFF

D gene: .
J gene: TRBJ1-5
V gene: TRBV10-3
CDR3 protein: CAISETLGILSNQPQHF

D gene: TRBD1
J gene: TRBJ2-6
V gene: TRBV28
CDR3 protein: CASRSQGISGANVLTF

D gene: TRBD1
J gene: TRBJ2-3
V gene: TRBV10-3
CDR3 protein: CAISRPDRASTDTQYF

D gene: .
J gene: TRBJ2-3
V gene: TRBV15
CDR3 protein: CATSRDAPGSDTQYF

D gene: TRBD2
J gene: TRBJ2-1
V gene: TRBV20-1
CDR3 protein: CSATGTRVGEQFF

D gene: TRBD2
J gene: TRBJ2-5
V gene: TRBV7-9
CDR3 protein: CASSLSGGSQETQYF

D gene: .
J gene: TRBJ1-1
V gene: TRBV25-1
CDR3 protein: CASSEEAAFGTEAFF

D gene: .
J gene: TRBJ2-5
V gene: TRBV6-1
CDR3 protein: CASSEQGQETQYF

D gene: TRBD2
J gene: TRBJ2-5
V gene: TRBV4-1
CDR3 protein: CASSQDNEASGVQETQYF

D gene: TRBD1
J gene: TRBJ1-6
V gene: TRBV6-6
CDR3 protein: CASSYSMDRGHGSPLHF

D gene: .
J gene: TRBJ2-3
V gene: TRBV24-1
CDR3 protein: CATSDWTGAPQYF

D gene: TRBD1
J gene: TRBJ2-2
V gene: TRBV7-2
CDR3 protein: CASSVARDRGFTGELFF

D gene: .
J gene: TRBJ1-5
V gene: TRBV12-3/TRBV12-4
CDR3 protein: CASSPRGIQPQHF

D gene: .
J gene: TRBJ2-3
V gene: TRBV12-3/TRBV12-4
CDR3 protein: CASSSEGWKKDTQYF

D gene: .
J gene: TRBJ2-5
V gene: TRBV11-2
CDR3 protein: CASSRQEVIRETQYF

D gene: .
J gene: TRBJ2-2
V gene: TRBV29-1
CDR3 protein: CSVDEGNTGELFF

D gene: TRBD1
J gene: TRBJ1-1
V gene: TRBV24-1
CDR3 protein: CATKRTGDTEAFF

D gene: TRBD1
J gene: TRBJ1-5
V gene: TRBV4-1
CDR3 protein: CASSHPGDRINQPQHF

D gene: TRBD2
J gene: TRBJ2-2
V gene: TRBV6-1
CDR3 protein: CASKRGVSLGELFF

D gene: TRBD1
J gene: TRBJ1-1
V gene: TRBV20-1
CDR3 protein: CSARGGTGRNTEAFF

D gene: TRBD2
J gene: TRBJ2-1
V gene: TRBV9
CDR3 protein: CASSVRRGGNEQFF